This TCR beta chain was identified during a study of CD8 T cells in ankylosing spondylitis. General study findings and limits: Matched synovial fluid from ankylosing spondylitis patients was reported to be enriched for disease-linked clones. The study identified a TCR beta motif of several highly homologous variants that appeared characteristic of ankylosing spondylitis blood.

This CDR3 is built from 12 residues. The V gene lost 7 bases and the J gene lost 0 bases, with 7 bases spanning the gap. CDR1 SNHLY and CDR2 FYNNEI come from the germline V gene. Quantitative 5'-RACE with molecular barcodes was used to make the TCR beta libraries. TCRdb passed the 5' RACE reads through MiXCR, listing each CDR3 protein once. Of about 240,000 distinct CDR3 sequences listed, 8% to 9.5% are singletons. This clonotype was seen a few times. Its antigen is unidentified. The sequencing input was blood, either unsorted or a sorted T cell fraction (not recorded which). J is TRBJ2-7 and V is TRBV2; no firm D call. The sequence derives from a male donor with ankylosing spondylitis or in good health (not recorded which). The CDR3 spells CASTGNSYEQYF. Written as DNA, the CDR3 is TGTGCCAGCACTGGGAACTCCTACGAGCAGTACTTC.